The 9 T cell receptor beta chains below all came from one sample that was sequenced in a study of cytomegalovirus exposure and HLA in healthy donors. Some clones are missing from TCRdb's copy, which holds only in-frame ones; the method was immunoSEQ multiplex PCR. The sample includes fewer than 200,000 clones, about nine tenths of them seen just once. Sequencing input: PBMCs. The receptor set was obtained from a man aged 30 to 39 in good health and CMV-seropositive.

V and J are TRBV30 and TRBJ2-1; D possibly corresponds to TRBD2 (6 bases). Deletions cut 4 bases from V and 6 bases from J, with 19 bases between. CDR3 length: 15 residues. CDR1 is GTSNPN and CDR2 is SVGIG in the germline V gene (reference sequence). The CDR3 region is CAWTSWGLASNEQFF. As DNA, the CDR3 is TGTGCCTGGACCTCCTGGGGTCTAGCGTCCAATGAGCAGTTCTTC.

The chain joins TRBV30 to TRBJ1-6; D might be TRBD1 (6 bases). Per germline, CDR1 GTSNPN and CDR2 SVGIG (reference sequence). The CDR3 has 13 residues. The ends were cut back, 6 bases at V and 9 bases at J, with 15 bases in the middle. CDR3 region: CACKDRTRSPLHF. The CDR3 DNA reads TGTGCCTGCAAGGACAGAACTCGTTCACCCCTCCACTTT.

The CDR3 DNA is TGCGCCAGCAGCTTATCCGGGCCCTCTAATGAAAAACTGTTTTTT. It encodes CASSLSGPSNEKLFF. J is TRBJ1-4 and V is TRBV5-1; D call uncertain. Trimming pared 2 bases from V and 3 bases from J, leaving 11 bases between. This CDR3 is built from 15 residues. Germline V gene data show CDR1 as SGHRS and CDR2 as YFSETQ. Together with reference TRBV5-1 and TRBJ1-4, the CDR3 gives the full variable domain: KAGVTQTPRYLIKTRGQQVTLSCSPISGHRSVSWYQQTPGQGLQFLFEYFSETQRNKGNFPGRFSGRQFSNSRSEMNVSTLELGDSALYLCASSLSGPSNEKLFFGSGTQLSVL.

The chain is built from TRBV28 and TRBJ2-7, with 9 bases matching TRBD2. The J segment lost 7 bases and the V segment lost 5 bases, leaving 12 bases of the junction unmatched. The germline V gene encodes CDR1 MDHEN and CDR2 SYDVKM. The CDR3 runs 15 residues. The CDR3 here is CASSLQAGGADEQYF. DNA of the CDR3: TGTGCCAGCAGTCTCCAGGCGGGAGGGGCCGATGAGCAGTACTTC.

This chain connects TRBV5-1 to TRBJ1-3, with D unresolved. The CDR3 contains 14 residues. Germline V CDR1 and CDR2: SGHRS, YFSETQ. V gave up 0 bases and J gave up 8 bases, with 12 bases separating them. As DNA, the CDR3 is TGCGCCAGCAGCTTGGACGGGCGAGGCCACACCATATATTTT. Its protein product is CASSLDGRGHTIYF.

The rearrangement uses TRBV29-1 and TRBJ1-2; the D is unclear. CDR1 and CDR2 (germline): SQVTM, ANQGSEA. CDR3 length equals 11 residues. V lost 7 bases and J 8 bases, leaving 14 bases between the germline ends. The CDR3 here is CSASVGSGYTF. CDR3 in DNA: TGCAGCGCATCTGTGGGTAGCGGCTACACCTTC.

This chain connects TRBV28 to TRBJ1-4, with D possibly being TRBD1 (6 bases). The germline CDR1 and CDR2 sequences are MDHEN and SYDVKM. The CDR3 extends over 12 amino acids. The V and J ends lost 3 bases and 9 bases respectively, with 8 bases between them. The CDR3 loop is CASSLRDKKLFF. CDR3 nucleotides: TGTGCCAGCAGTTTGCGGGACAAAAAACTGTTTTTT.

V gene TRBV19 combines with J gene TRBJ1-5; D is unclear. Germline assignment: CDR1 LNHDA and CDR2 SQIVND (reference sequence). The CDR3 sequence is 15 residues long. Between the trimmed V and J ends, which lost 7 bases and 0 bases, there was a span of 13 bases. The CDR3 nucleotides are TGTGCCAGTAAGGTGGAGAGATATAGCAATCAGCCCCAGCATTTT. It encodes CASKVERYSNQPQHF.

This clone was seen only a few times. The rearrangement links TRBV2 to TRBJ2-4; D remains unclear. V was clipped by 0 bases and J by 6 bases, with 9 bases between them. The CDR3 sequence is 14 residues long. The germline V gene has CDR1 SNHLY and CDR2 FYNNEI. The CDR3 coding sequence is TGTGCCAGCAGTGAAGCGGCGATCCCAAACATTCAGTACTTC. Translating it yields CASSEAAIPNIQYF.